These 26 T cell receptor beta chains were sequenced from one sample in a study of T cell responses to AZD1222 COVID-19 vaccine. Assay used: immunoSEQ multiplex PCR; TCRdb lists only in-frame clones, some missing. This sample has about 120,000 clones, with around 90% found just once. The sequenced sample was peripheral blood, obtained on day 0 of AZD1222 vaccination. The receptor set was obtained from an adult in good health.

The gene calls are TRBV25-1 and TRBJ2-1; no firm D call. Trimming pared 5 bases from V and 0 bases from J, leaving 8 bases between. Germline-derived CDR1 and CDR2 are MGHDK and SYGVNS. CDR3 length equals 14 residues. The CDR3 DNA reads as TGTGCCAGCAGTTCGTTAAGCTCCTACAATGAGCAGTTCTTC. This gives the protein CASSSLSSYNEQFF.

The rearrangement joins TRBV2 to TRBJ2-7; 8 bases agree with TRBD2. V lost 5 bases, J lost 2 bases, and 8 bases stayed unmatched. Germline values: CDR1 SNHLY, CDR2 FYNNEI. The CDR3 is 15 amino acids. The CDR3 region has the DNA TGTGCCAGCAGTCCATATAGCGGGGTCACCTACGAGCAGTACTTC. As protein: CASSPYSGVTYEQYF. Using reference TRBV2 and TRBJ2-7 for the parts outside the CDR3, the full variable domain is EPEVTQTPSHQVTQMGQEVILRCVPISNHLYFYWYRQILGQKVEFLVSFYNNEISEKSEIFDDQFSVERPDGSNFTLKIRSTKLEDSAMYFCASSPYSGVTYEQYFGPGTRLTVT.

The gene calls are TRBV7-6 and TRBJ2-1; D possibly uses TRBD1 or TRBD2 (6 bases each). V gave up 0 bases and J gave up 2 bases, with 11 bases separating them. The CDR3 sequence is 16 residues long. CDR1 is SGHVS and CDR2 is FNYEAQ in the germline V gene. CDR3 nucleotides: TGTGCCAGCAGCTTAGCGCCCGGGGGCGCCTACAATGAGCAGTTCTTC. Its protein is CASSLAPGGAYNEQFF.

This chain joins TRBV12-2 and TRBJ2-1; the table calls TRBD1, which could not be checked here. TRBV12-2 is described as a pseudogene. The length of the CDR3 is 16 residues. The CDR3 sequence is CASRLAPGQASFEQFF. The CDR3 coding sequence is TGTGCAAGTCGCTTAGCGCCGGGACAGGCCAGTTTTGAGCAGTTCTTC.

The chain uses TRBV28 and TRBJ2-1; D is uncertain. CDR1 and CDR2 (germline): MDHEN, SYDVKM. The V and J ends lost 2 bases and 9 bases respectively, with 8 bases between them. The CDR3 covers 12 residues. CDR3 sequence reads: CASSLQVGEQFF. The CDR3 DNA follows: TGTGCCAGCAGTTTACAAGTGGGTGAGCAGTTCTTC.

The CDR3 here is CASSSERPMTDTQYF. For the CDR3, the DNA is TGTGCCAGCAGTTCGGAACGGCCCATGACAGATACGCAGTATTTT. This sequence joins TRBV2 and TRBJ2-3; D not certain. This CDR3 contains 15 residues. V was clipped by 5 bases and J by 3 bases, with 15 bases between them. Germline lookup yields CDR1 SNHLY and CDR2 FYNNEI.

V and J are TRBV11-2 and TRBJ2-1; either TRBD1 or TRBD2 may fit D (5 bases each). The ends were cut back, 3 bases at V and 1 base at J, with 10 bases in the middle. Germline CDR1 SGHAT, CDR2 FQNNGV. This CDR3 is 15 amino acids long. CDR3 nucleotides: TGTGCCAGCAGCTTGGGGGTGGGGTCCTACAATGAGCAGTTCTTC. This translates into CASSLGVGSYNEQFF.

The CDR3 reads CASSPLGASTDTQYF. For the CDR3, the DNA is TGTGCCAGCAGTCCGCTAGGGGCTTCCACAGATACGCAGTATTTT. The V gene is TRBV6-5, the J gene TRBJ2-3; tentatively, D is TRBD1 (5 bases). This CDR3 contains 15 residues. Germline-derived CDR1 and CDR2 are MNHEY and SVGAGI. V was clipped by 5 bases and J by 2 bases, with 14 bases between them.

The rearrangement joins TRBV7-8 to TRBJ2-6; D is uncertain. Germline values: CDR1 SGHVS, CDR2 FQNEAQ. The ends were cut back, 0 bases at V and 3 bases at J, with 6 bases in the middle. This CDR3 has 15 residues. CDR3 sequence reads: CASSLAGNGANVLTF. CDR3 DNA sequence: TGTGCCAGCAGCTTAGCGGGGAATGGGGCCAACGTCCTGACTTTC.

This clone occurred once. V is TRBV28 and J is TRBJ1-1; TRBD1 is a possible D gene (5 bases). This CDR3 contains 15 residues. Germline loops: CDR1 MDHEN, CDR2 SYDVKM. Trimming removed 2 bases from V and 1 base from J, with 11 bases in between. The CDR3 spells CASSLGGGANTEAFF. CDR3 bases: TGTGCCAGCAGTTTAGGTGGGGGAGCGAACACTGAAGCTTTCTTT.

The chain employs TRBV27 and TRBJ2-5; possibly TRBD1 for D (5 bases). Trimming pared 5 bases from V and 5 bases from J, leaving 15 bases between. Germline V gives CDR1 MNHEY, CDR2 SMNVEV (reference sequence). The CDR3 totals 14 residues. In nucleotides, the CDR3 is TGTGCCAGCAGTGAGACAGTCCTCGGGGAGACCCAGTACTTC. Residues: CASSETVLGETQYF.

In this sample, this clone turned up a few times. The chain carries TRBV6-5 and TRBJ2-5; D tentatively reads TRBD1 or TRBD2 (7 bases each). CDR3 size: 15 residues. The V and J ends lost 0 bases and 4 bases respectively, with 12 bases between them. Germline values: CDR1 MNHEY, CDR2 SVGAGI. The CDR3 DNA reads TGTGCCAGCAGTTACTCGAGGGAGGGGGCAGAGACCCAGTACTTC. Protein product: CASSYSREGAETQYF.

This chain links TRBV5-1 with TRBJ2-3; 16 bases match TRBD2. This CDR3 contains 18 residues. With 0 bases clipped from V and 3 bases from J, the junction kept 4 bases outside the gene matches. Germline V CDR1 and CDR2: SGHRS, YFSETQ. The CDR3 coding sequence is TGCGCCAGCAGCTTGGGAGGGACTAGCGGGAGGGCGACAGATACGCAGTATTTT. It yields the protein CASSLGGTSGRATDTQYF.

The gene calls are TRBV6-5 and TRBJ2-1; D might be TRBD2 (6 bases). Germline V lookup: CDR1 MNHEY, CDR2 SVGAGI. This CDR3 has 14 residues. Trimming cost V 1 base and J 7 bases, with 11 bases left between them. The CDR3 here is CASSYWRDRNEQFF. DNA for the CDR3: TGTGCCAGCAGTTACTGGCGGGACCGGAATGAGCAGTTCTTC.

The chain recombines TRBV14 with TRBJ1-6, with 10 bases that match TRBD1. This CDR3 spans 15 amino acids. After removal of 0 bases from V and 8 bases from J, the junction contained 1 base not matched to a gene. CDR1 is SGHDN and CDR2 is FVKESK in the germline V gene. CDR3 sequence: CASSQEGQGHSPLHF. CDR3 nucleotide sequence: TGTGCCAGCAGCCAAGAGGGACAGGGGCATTCACCCCTCCACTTT.

The gene calls are TRBV9 and TRBJ2-2, with TRBD2 identical over 11 bases. With 4 bases clipped from V and 0 bases from J, the junction kept 11 bases outside the gene matches. The germline gives CDR1 SGDLS, CDR2 YYNGEE. CDR3 length: 19 residues. The CDR3 reads CASSPSQLAGATNTGELFF. The DNA for the CDR3 is TGTGCCAGCAGCCCTAGCCAACTAGCGGGAGCTACGAACACCGGGGAGCTGTTTTTT. Full variable domain (missing parts from reference TRBV9 and TRBJ2-2): DSGVTQTPKHLITATGQRVTLRCSPRSGDLSVYWYQQSLDQGLQFLIQYYNGEERAKGNILERFSAQQFPDLHSELNLSSLELGDSALYFCASSPSQLAGATNTGELFFGEGSRLTVL.

The chain couples TRBV7-6 to TRBJ1-1; D is uncertain. The CDR3 runs to 12 residues. CDR1 is SGHVS and CDR2 is FNYEAQ in the germline V gene. V gave up 2 bases and J gave up 6 bases, with 7 bases separating them. The DNA of the CDR3 is TGTGCCAGCAGCTTAACGGGGTCTGAAGCTTTCTTT. Translation: CASSLTGSEAFF.

This chain links TRBV7-2 with TRBJ2-1; possible D gene TRBD2, 5 bases. The ends were cut back, 8 bases at V and 3 bases at J, with 5 bases in the middle. Germline CDR1 and CDR2: SGHTA and FQGNSA. This CDR3 is built from 11 residues. The CDR3 DNA is TGTGCCAGCCGGGACTACAATGAGCAGTTCTTC. It is translated as CASRDYNEQFF.

The chain uses TRBV6-2 or TRBV6-3 and TRBJ1-1; 8 positions agree with TRBD1. The CDR3 covers 14 residues. CDR1 is MNHEY, CDR2 SVGEGT, per germline. V was pared by 4 bases and J by 4 bases, with 5 bases of the junction left unmatched. CDR3 sequence (DNA): TGTGCCAGCAGTTCGCGGACAGGGAGCACTGAAGCTTTCTTT. Protein: CASSSRTGSTEAFF.

The chain uses TRBV27 and TRBJ2-2; the match to TRBD2 covers 10 bases. Germline values: CDR1 MNHEY, CDR2 SMNVEV (reference sequence). The J segment lost 5 bases and the V segment lost 5 bases, leaving 5 bases of the junction unmatched. The length of the CDR3 is 15 residues. The CDR3 DNA sequence: TGTGCCAGCAGTCAGGGACTAGCGACGACCGGGGAGCTGTTTTTT. As protein: CASSQGLATTGELFF.

The chain couples TRBV29-1 to TRBJ2-3, with 7 bases fitting TRBD2. Germline lookup yields CDR1 SQVTM and CDR2 ANQGSEA. There are 13 residues in the CDR3. Trimming took 2 bases from V and 6 from J; bases not matched to a gene: 5. CDR3 bases: TGCAGCGTTGAAACCAGCGGGGCGGATACGCAGTATTTT. Its protein is CSVETSGADTQYF.

This chain joins TRBV2 and TRBJ2-5; D gene unclear. Germline V lookup: CDR1 SNHLY, CDR2 FYNNEI. V was trimmed by 6 bases and J by 5 bases, leaving 16 bases between them. The CDR3 runs 14 residues. The DNA for the CDR3 is TGTGCCAGCAGCGAACCAGACCCCGTGGAGACCCAGTACTTC. This encodes CASSEPDPVETQYF.

This clone was observed a handful of times. The chain carries TRBV3-1 (or the pseudogene TRBV3-2) and TRBJ2-7, with 11 bases fitting TRBD1. This CDR3 comprises 14 residues. Germline V gene sequence: CDR1 LGHDT, CDR2 YNNKEL (reference sequence). V dropped 4 bases and J dropped 6; count of bases not matched to a gene: 5. CDR3 nucleotides: TGTGCCAGCAGCCCTGGACAGGGGGCGGGCGAGCAGTACTTC. Translating gives CASSPGQGAGEQYF.

The chain links TRBV30 to TRBJ2-7, with D tentatively TRBD2 (6 bases). CDR1 and CDR2 (germline): GTSNPN, SVGIG (reference sequence). The V end lost 2 bases, the J end lost 6 bases, and 14 bases lay between the germline ends. The CDR3 length is 13 residues. The CDR3 DNA sequence: TGTGCCTGGAGTTGGGGCGGGAACTCCGAGCAGTACTTC. Its translation is CAWSWGGNSEQYF.

This clone was detected a few times. CDR3 residues: CASRLGAYGYTF. The CDR3 coding sequence is TGTGCCAGCAGACTCGGGGCCTATGGCTACACCTTC. This chain links TRBV6-5 with TRBJ1-2, with D tentatively TRBD1 (5 bases). Germline CDR1 is MNHEY and CDR2 is SVGAGI. There are 12 residues in the CDR3. V was cut by 6 bases and J by 4 bases, with 9 bases left in between.

The chain has TRBV28 and TRBJ1-2, with a weak D call TRBD1 (5 bases). CDR1 and CDR2 from the germline V gene are MDHEN and SYDVKM. V was trimmed by 8 bases and J by 5 bases, leaving 9 bases between them. The CDR3 is 11 amino acids. As DNA, the CDR3 is TGTGCCAGCGGGGAGGGGTATGGCTACACCTTC. Encoded protein: CASGEGYGYTF.